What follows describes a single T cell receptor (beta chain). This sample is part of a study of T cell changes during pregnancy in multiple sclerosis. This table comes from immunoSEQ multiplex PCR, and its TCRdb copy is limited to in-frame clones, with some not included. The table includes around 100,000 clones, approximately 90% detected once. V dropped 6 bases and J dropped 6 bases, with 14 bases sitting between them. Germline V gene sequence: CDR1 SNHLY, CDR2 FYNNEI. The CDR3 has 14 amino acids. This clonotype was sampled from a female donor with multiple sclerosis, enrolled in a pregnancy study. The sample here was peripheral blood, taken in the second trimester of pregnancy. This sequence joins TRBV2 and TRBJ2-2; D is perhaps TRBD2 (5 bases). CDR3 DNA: TGTGCCAGCAGAGATTTACTAGTTCCCGGGGAGCTGTTTTTT. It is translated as CASRDLLVPGELFF.